This T cell receptor beta chain was obtained from a study of human T cells and chemical hapten exposure. Study-wide context: For sensitization, 2% DPC was applied to an approximately 2 cm by approximately 2 cm patch of upper inner arm skin.

Time point specified: patch test 3, about 24 weeks after DPC sensitization. Treatment indicated: therapeutic diphenylcyclopropenone sensitization with weekly scalp DPC. Blood collection happened ahead of applying each patch test. One entry per CDR3 protein, called by TCRdb with MiXCR from the RACE reads. The sample contains about 110,000 distinct CDR3 sequences, around 35% of which appear only once. The CDR3 totals 15 residues. V lost 0 bases and J lost 2; bases outside the gene matches: 3. CDR1 is MNHEY, CDR2 SVGAGI, per germline. The chain couples TRBV6-5 to TRBJ2-5; TRBD2 matches at 7 bases. The sample here was whole blood, taken in connection with sensitization to the hapten diphenylcyclopropenone (DPC). This sequence originates from a man in his forties or fifties with alopecia areata. Some clones in this sample may be carry-over from other donors' samples. In DNA, the CDR3 is TGTGCCAGCAGTTACTCGGCGGGAGTACAAGAGACCCAGTACTTC. It is translated as CASSYSAGVQETQYF.